These T cell receptor beta chains were read from a single sample in a study of T and B cells in COVID-19 patients. One entry per CDR3 protein, called by TCRdb with MiXCR from the multiplex PCR reads. Of more than 20,000 distinct CDR3 sequences in the sample, around a third were seen once. The source material was blood. Receptors originate from a human donor who had recovered from COVID-19. Each CDR3 is given with its conserved first and last residue. The order of the fields is clone size, J gene, V gene, D gene, CDR3 DNA, CDR3 protein. A D gene is named only where the DNA matches it firmly. The size field is filled for only some rows; it gives once, few, many or a size class.

clone size: NA
J gene: TRBJ1-5
V gene: TRBV29-1
D gene: TRBD1
CDR3 DNA: TGCAGCGTCCTGACAGGGGGCGGGCAGCCCCAGCATTTT
CDR3 protein: CSVLTGGGQPQHF

clone size: NA
J gene: TRBJ2-1
V gene: TRBV4-1
D gene: NA
CDR3 DNA: TGCGCCAGCAGCCGACAGGACGGGGGGAGTAATGAGCAGTTCTTC
CDR3 protein: CASSRQDGGSNEQFF

clone size: few
J gene: TRBJ2-3
V gene: TRBV5-4
D gene: TRBD1
CDR3 DNA: TGTGCCAGCAGCTCCCGGGCAGGGGGTTTCACAGATACGCAGTATTTT
CDR3 protein: CASSSRAGGFTDTQYF

clone size: NA
J gene: TRBJ1-5
V gene: TRBV7-9
D gene: NA
CDR3 DNA: TGTGCCAGCAGCTTAGAAGGGGGCAATCAGCCCCAGCATTTT
CDR3 protein: CASSLEGGNQPQHF

clone size: NA
J gene: TRBJ2-1
V gene: TRBV7-9
D gene: NA
CDR3 DNA: TGTGCCAGCAGCTCTGGACCCAGTACTTACAATGAGCAGTTCTTC
CDR3 protein: CASSSGPSTYNEQFF

clone size: few
J gene: TRBJ2-5
V gene: TRBV10-3
D gene: NA
CDR3 DNA: TGTGCCATCACTTCTGGGGGCCAAGAGACCCAGTACTTC
CDR3 protein: CAITSGGQETQYF

clone size: few
J gene: TRBJ2-7
V gene: TRBV6-5
D gene: NA
CDR3 DNA: TGTGCCAGCAGTCCCGGAGTGGCTACTTACGAGCAGTACTTC
CDR3 protein: CASSPGVATYEQYF

clone size: many
J gene: TRBJ2-2
V gene: TRBV18
D gene: NA
CDR3 DNA: TGTGCCAGCTCACCCCGTGATGCTACATGGACCGGGGAGCTGTTTTTT
CDR3 protein: CASSPRDATWTGELFF

clone size: few
J gene: TRBJ2-5
V gene: TRBV6-2/TRBV6-3
D gene: NA
CDR3 DNA: TGTGCCAGCAGTTCCATAGAGCTCCAAGAGACCCAGTACTTC
CDR3 protein: CASSSIELQETQYF

clone size: NA
J gene: TRBJ2-1
V gene: TRBV5-1
D gene: NA
CDR3 DNA: TGCGCCAGCAGCTTCTTGGACCACCAATACAATGAGCAGTTCTTC
CDR3 protein: CASSFLDHQYNEQFF

clone size: once
J gene: TRBJ2-7
V gene: TRBV5-1
D gene: NA
CDR3 DNA: TGCGCCAGCAGCCCGACGTGGGGACGCGAGCAGTACTTC
CDR3 protein: CASSPTWGREQYF

clone size: NA
J gene: TRBJ1-1
V gene: TRBV5-1
D gene: TRBD1
CDR3 DNA: TGCGCCAGCACTACCGGACAGGTGCGGCCCACTGAAGCTTTCTTT
CDR3 protein: CASTTGQVRPTEAFF

clone size: few
J gene: TRBJ2-2
V gene: TRBV6-1
D gene: NA
CDR3 DNA: TGTGCCAGCAGTGAAGGGGTGTTTGGGTCGGGGGAGCTGTTTTTT
CDR3 protein: CASSEGVFGSGELFF

clone size: medium-sized
J gene: TRBJ2-3
V gene: TRBV29-1
D gene: TRBD2
CDR3 DNA: TGCAGCGTTACTAGCGGCACAGATACGCAGTATTTT
CDR3 protein: CSVTSGTDTQYF

clone size: NA
J gene: TRBJ2-2
V gene: TRBV7-3
D gene: TRBD2
CDR3 DNA: TGTGCCAGCAGCCCTTTGGGCGGGGGGGCTCCCGGGGAGCTGTTTTTT
CDR3 protein: CASSPLGGGAPGELFF

clone size: NA
J gene: TRBJ1-6
V gene: TRBV10-3
D gene: NA
CDR3 DNA: TGTACCATCACCGAAGGGGACATATATAATTCACCCCTCCACTTT
CDR3 protein: CTITEGDIYNSPLHF

clone size: NA
J gene: TRBJ2-2
V gene: TRBV4-2
D gene: NA
CDR3 DNA: TGTGCCAGCAGCCAAGATTCGGGGGGCTACACCGGGGAGCTGTTTTTT
CDR3 protein: CASSQDSGGYTGELFF

clone size: NA
J gene: TRBJ2-5
V gene: TRBV5-6
D gene: NA
CDR3 DNA: TGTGCCAGCACCACCTTGGGGGGCGCGGGGCAAGAGACCCAGTACTTC
CDR3 protein: CASTTLGGAGQETQYF

clone size: many
J gene: TRBJ1-1
V gene: TRBV29-1
D gene: TRBD1
CDR3 DNA: TGCAGCGTCACAGGGGACAGGGGGAACACTGAAGCTTTCTTT
CDR3 protein: CSVTGDRGNTEAFF

clone size: few
J gene: TRBJ1-2
V gene: TRBV19
D gene: NA
CDR3 DNA: TGTGCCAGTAGTGCCCGGACAGCAGCAATCGACACCTTC
CDR3 protein: CASSARTAAIDTF